The 12 T cell receptor beta chains listed next were all sequenced from one sample in a study of siplizumab effects on memory and regulatory T cells. Data came from immunoSEQ multiplex PCR; TCRdb stores just in-frame clones and leaves some out. Among around 94,000 clones, roughly 90% were seen once, and the ten largest hold 0.85% to 1.2%. The sample was CD4+ T cells sorted from blood. These receptors all stem from a human donor in good health.

This clone was counted a few times. This chain uses TRBV7-3 with TRBJ1-2; unclear D gene. With 5 bases removed from V and 9 bases from J, the gap between germline ends came to 16 bases. Germline CDR1 reads SGHTA; CDR2 reads FQGTGA. The CDR3 sequence is 13 residues long. CDR3 in amino acids: CASSPNTGGSYTF. The CDR3 nucleotides read TGTGCCAGCAGCCCTAATACCGGAGGCAGCTACACCTTC.

CDR3 bases: TGTGCCAGCAGTTACTCGAGTTCGGGTGAAGCTTTCTTT. Protein product: CASSYSSSGEAFF. V and J are TRBV6-5 and TRBJ1-1; no definite D call. Germline loops: CDR1 MNHEY, CDR2 SVGAGI. Trimming removed 0 bases from V and 7 bases from J, with 9 bases in between. This CDR3 is 13 amino acids long.

This rearrangement joins TRBV7-9 to TRBJ1-2, with D possibly matching TRBD1 (6 bases). The CDR3 is made up of 14 amino acids. CDR1 and CDR2 (germline): SEHNR, FQNEAQ (reference sequence). Trimming took off 0 bases at V and 6 bases at J, with 11 bases between the two ends. Here the CDR3 DNA reads TGTGCCAGCAGCTTAGCACAGGGTGGAGATGGCTACACCTTC. This translates into CASSLAQGGDGYTF.

The rearrangement joins TRBV5-5 to TRBJ2-5; TRBD1 matches 11 bases. The CDR3 consists of 16 residues. Germline V CDR1 and CDR2: SGHKS, YYEKEE (reference sequence). V lost 4 bases, J lost 1 base, and 6 bases stayed unmatched. The CDR3 here is CASSPRTGGLQETQYF. The CDR3 DNA reads TGTGCCAGCAGCCCCAGGACAGGGGGCCTCCAAGAGACCCAGTACTTC.

This clone was seen a single time. V is TRBV7-9 and J is TRBJ2-7, with D hard to call. The CDR3 covers 12 residues. CDR1 and CDR2 (germline): SEHNR, FQNEAQ (reference sequence). V lost 3 bases and J 13 bases, leaving 16 bases between the germline ends. The CDR3 loop reads CASSFQEQPPYF. For the CDR3, the DNA is TGTGCCAGCAGCTTCCAGGAGCAACCACCCTACTTC.

Only a few counts were recorded for this clone. This sequence joins TRBV10-3 and TRBJ1-1; TRBD1 matches 8 bases. Germline CDR1 ENHRY, CDR2 SYGVKD. The J segment lost 8 bases and the V segment lost 6 bases, leaving 8 bases of the junction unmatched. This CDR3 has 13 amino acids. CDR3 coding DNA: TGTGCCATCAGGGACAGGGAGAGCTCCGAAGCTTTCTTT. Protein sequence: CAIRDRESSEAFF.

This chain joins TRBV2 and TRBJ2-7, with unresolved D. The CDR3 contains 14 residues. V lost 7 bases and J lost 5, with 18 bases in between. Germline CDR1 SNHLY, CDR2 FYNNEI. The CDR3 is CASKGKGLYHEQYF. The CDR3 bases are TGTGCCAGCAAGGGTAAGGGTCTTTACCACGAGCAGTACTTC.

CDR3 region: CASSLARSNGFGEKLFF. The CDR3 DNA reads TGTGCCAGCAGCTTAGCGCGGTCCAATGGGTTCGGGGAAAAACTGTTTTTT. This sequence joins TRBV7-9 and TRBJ1-4; D call uncertain. Trimming took off 0 bases at V and 8 bases at J, with 19 bases between the two ends. The CDR3 is 17 residues long. Germline V gene data show CDR1 as SEHNR and CDR2 as FQNEAQ (reference sequence).

This chain connects TRBV11-2 to TRBJ2-5, with D possibly matching TRBD2 (5 bases). Germline CDR1 and CDR2: SGHAT and FQNNGV. The CDR3 is made up of 16 amino acids. Trimming took 1 base from V and 3 from J, leaving 15 bases between them. The CDR3 is CASSLVWLAGEETQYF. CDR3 coding DNA: TGTGCCAGCAGCTTAGTATGGCTAGCAGGAGAAGAGACCCAGTACTTC.

The chain combines TRBV5-8 with TRBJ2-5, with a possible D match to TRBD2 (6 bases). The CDR3 sequence is 13 residues long. The germline gives CDR1 SGHTS, CDR2 YDEGEE. Trimming pared 4 bases from V and 7 bases from J, leaving 14 bases between. The DNA of the CDR3 is TGTGCCAGCAGCCTGAAGACTAGAGGGACCCAGTACTTC. Amino acid sequence: CASSLKTRGTQYF.

The chain combines TRBV4-1 with TRBJ1-5, with 8 bases matching TRBD1. The CDR3 spans 16 residues. Germline CDR1 reads MGHRA; CDR2 reads YSYEKL. Trimming cost V 2 bases and J 6 bases; bases outside gene matches: 9. CDR3 protein: CASSQSVIRGPQPQHF. The CDR3 DNA reads as TGCGCCAGCAGCCAATCAGTCATCAGGGGGCCTCAGCCCCAGCATTTT.

This rearrangement joins TRBV5-1 to TRBJ2-7; TRBD2 aligns across 16 bases. Germline V gene data show CDR1 as SGHRS and CDR2 as YFSETQ. V lost 3 bases and J lost 6; bases outside the gene matches: 6. This CDR3 has 16 residues. The CDR3 nucleotides are TGCGCCAGCAGCTCCACCGGGACTAGCGGGAGGGGCGAGCAGTACTTC. Encoded protein: CASSSTGTSGRGEQYF.